This TCR beta chain was sequenced for a study of blood T cells in healthy people across ages. Per the germline V gene, CDR1 is LGHNA and CDR2 is YSLEER. The CDR3 extends over 14 amino acids. The ends were cut back, 1 base at V and 2 bases at J, with 8 bases in the middle. Alongside a J-beta primer mix, a sample-barcoded 5' primer served in a second PCR lasting roughly 7 to 11 cycles. TCRdb itself ran the 5' RACE reads through MiXCR, one entry per CDR3 protein. The sample carries hundreds of thousands of distinct CDR3 sequences, roughly half recorded once. About this clonotype itself: What it binds is not known.

The study's findings and limits: Long-lived donors carried more naive CD4+ cells and greater diversity than aged donors. With donor CMV status unknown, expanded clonotype changes were possibly confounded.

Sequences were obtained from blood. The sequence came from a woman older than 75 in good health. The chain is built from TRBV4-3 and TRBJ1-2; D remains ambiguous. The CDR3 nucleotides are TGCGCCAGCAGCCAAGTCCCGGTGAACTATGGCTACACCTTC. It specifies CASSQVPVNYGYTF.